This T cell receptor (beta chain) is from a study of T cell repertoires in cytomegalovirus infection. Across the whole study: Recently identified HLA-C-restricted CMV epitopes were used, and well-studied HLA-B-restricted CMV epitopes were used as well. Indications came from public TCR beta signatures; they pointed to CMV infection and to a matching HLA type.

General observations from the study: Carriage of CMV together with the relevant HLA was identifiable through cumulative public TCR beta family frequency.

The CDR3 totals 17 residues. The germline gives CDR1 SGHRS, CDR2 YFSETQ. The V end was cut by 1 base, the J end by 4 bases, with 17 bases between. MiXCR was run by TCRdb on the reads, yielding one entry per CDR3 protein. The profile covers 340,000 or so distinct CDR3 sequences, with roughly 25% appearing a single time and less than 15% taken by the ten largest. This clonotype turned up a few times. What it binds is unknown. The specimen was cultured PBMCs, collected from culture after CMV antigen stimulation. This clonotype was sampled from a human donor in good health (CMV status not recorded). Some clones in this sample may be carry-over from other donors' samples. The chain recombines TRBV5-1 with TRBJ2-2, with D perhaps matching TRBD1 (5 bases). The CDR3 nucleotides are TGCGCCAGCAGCTTGACCCTCAGGGTCCTGAGCACCGGGGAGCTGTTTTTT. This translates into CASSLTLRVLSTGELFF.